This T cell receptor beta chain emerged from a study of vaccination effects on CD4 cells after COVID-19. Whole-study context: Post-vaccine specimens were collected at a median of 72 days following the second dose. Study conclusions and caveats: Researchers report that only 1 of 255 vaccine-induced clones in healthy vaccinees cross-reacted with common cold coronaviruses. There were few convalescent patients in the study and no early post-infection timepoints.

About this clone itself: Its antigen is unknown.

CD4+ T cells specific for antigen were expanded with viral peptide pools by the ViraFEST assay before sequencing. At the end of around 11 days of culture, CD4+ T cells were isolated. Each person got two doses of an mRNA SARS-CoV-2 vaccine, BNT162b2 or mRNA-1273. Sequencing used immunoSEQ multiplex PCR; TCRdb keeps in-frame clones, though not all of them. The profile shows about 24,000 clones, around 81% of them singletons. Germline assignment: CDR1 SQVTM and CDR2 ANQGSEA. Trimming took off 4 bases at V and 3 bases at J, with 10 bases between the two ends. CDR3 size: 13 residues. The receptor was isolated from a human donor who received a COVID-19 vaccine. Some clones in this sample may be carry-over from other donors' samples. The specimen comprised CD4+ T cells from PBMCs cultured with SARS-CoV-2 spike peptides, sampled after COVID-19 vaccination. The chain recombines TRBV29-1 with TRBJ1-5; TRBD1 might be the D (6 bases). This CDR3 is CSVGGGLNQPQHF. CDR3 bases: TGCAGCGTTGGCGGGGGCCTCAATCAGCCCCAGCATTTT.